Listed below are T cell receptor beta chains from one sample, sequenced in a study of Ad26.COV2.S vaccination and SARS-CoV-2 variants. Repertoires were generated with immunoSEQ multiplex PCR, while TCRdb's copy carries only in-frame clones and drops some. The table shows about 280,000 clones, with more than 70% occurring only once. The source was peripheral blood, collected in a trial of Ad26.COV2.S vaccine versus placebo. These receptors came from a person between 18 and 65 years old who received the Ad26.COV2.S COVID-19 vaccine or a placebo. Each CDR3 is given with its conserved first and last residue. The D gene is left open where the match is weak. Clone sizes are given selectively: once, few, many, or a class where the clone is expanded.

CDR3,DNA,J,V,D,size
CAISEGNSPLHF,TGTGCCATCAGTGAGGGAAATTCACCCCTCCACTTT,TRBJ1-6,TRBV10-3,.,.
CAWSVTANTEAFF,TGTGCCTGGAGTGTAACGGCAAACACTGAAGCTTTCTTT,TRBJ1-1,TRBV30,.,.
CATRPGQGTLINYGYTF,TGTGCCACCAGACCCGGACAGGGTACTTTGATTAACTATGGCTACACCTTC,TRBJ1-2,TRBV27,TRBD1,.
CASSPQGGQGLEQYF,TGTGCCAGCTCACCCCAGGGCGGACAGGGTCTCGAGCAGTACTTC,TRBJ2-7,TRBV18,TRBD1,.
CASGLVLGSNTEAFF,TGTGCTAGTGGTTTGGTGCTGGGATCGAACACTGAAGCTTTCTTT,TRBJ1-1,TRBV12-5,.,.
CASSEGIGGGRGQPQHF,TGTGCCAGCAGTGAAGGAATCGGTGGGGGGCGCGGACAGCCCCAGCATTTT,TRBJ1-5,TRBV2,.,.
CASSLVADNTEAFF,TGTGCCAGCAGCTTAGTAGCAGATAACACTGAAGCTTTCTTT,TRBJ1-1,TRBV7-9,.,.
CASTLAGNNEQFF,TGTGCCAGCACTCTAGCGGGAAACAATGAGCAGTTCTTC,TRBJ2-1,TRBV6-5,TRBD2,once
CASEPRGF,TGTGCCAGCGAGCCTAGGGGGTTT,TRBJ2-3,TRBV5-8,.,.
CTSSLTGEGEKLFF,TGCACCAGCAGCCTGACAGGGGAGGGGGAAAAACTGTTTTTT,TRBJ1-4,TRBV1,.,.
CASSSGSWGAGEQYF,TGCGCCAGCAGCTCGGGTTCATGGGGGGCGGGAGAGCAGTACTTC,TRBJ2-7,TRBV5-1,.,.
CSAWQNTEAFF,TGCAGTGCCTGGCAAAACACTGAAGCTTTCTTT,TRBJ1-1,TRBV20-1,.,.
CASSLTRGSYEQYF,TGTGCCAGCAGCTTAACCCGGGGGTCCTACGAGCAGTACTTC,TRBJ2-7,TRBV7-2,.,.
CASQGRIPPYEQYF,TGCGCCAGCCAGGGGCGGATCCCCCCCTACGAGCAGTACTTC,TRBJ2-7,TRBV10-2,.,once
CASTREGATYNEQFF,TGCGCCAGCACGAGAGAGGGGGCCACCTACAATGAGCAGTTCTTC,TRBJ2-1,TRBV5-1,TRBD1,.
CASSQDSLAGGRFGNEQFF,TGTGCCAGCAGCCAAGATTCGCTAGCGGGAGGCCGTTTTGGCAATGAGCAGTTCTTC,TRBJ2-1,TRBV4-2,TRBD2,.
CASSEWTGGRNTEAFF,TGTGCCAGCAGTGAATGGACAGGGGGTAGGAACACTGAAGCTTTCTTT,TRBJ1-1,TRBV6-1,TRBD1,.
CAWDADRNYGYTF,TGTGCCTGGGACGCGGACAGAAACTATGGCTACACCTTC,TRBJ1-2,TRBV30,.,.
CASSATGGVQPQHF,TGTGCCAGTAGTGCGACAGGGGGTGTCCAGCCCCAGCATTTT,TRBJ1-5,TRBV19,TRBD1,once